This TCR beta chain was recovered during a study of radiotherapy plus CTLA-4 blockade in lung cancer listed by TCRdb under 2018. At the level of the whole study: Objective responses occurred in more than 15% of enrolled patients, and 30% to 35% achieved disease control.

The study tested focal radiation therapy combined with CTLA-4 blockade (ipilimumab) in patients with chemo-refractory metastatic non-small-cell lung cancer. Libraries were built with the immunoSEQ multiplex PCR assay. The source is immuneACCESS, and TCRdb retained only in-frame sequences with V and J called. Part of the clones is not carried over; for the studies checked, unresolved V genes explain less than half of this, and the remainder is unexplained. The sample profile shows roughly 88,000 clones; 80% to 90% of them were found once. 0.65% to 1% of the sample rests with the top ten. As to this clone: Its recognized antigen is unknown. The sample holds no much larger clone one base away, and base qualities are not on file.

Points the paper makes about the study in general: The strongest predictors of response were reported to be early dynamic shifts in blood T cell clones along with a rise in serum interferon-beta following radiation. After treatment with radiotherapy and ipilimumab, TCR clones that originated in tumors expanded in peripheral blood.

The material sequenced was peripheral blood, taken from a patient treated with radiotherapy plus ipilimumab. The clonotype originates from a human donor with non-small cell lung cancer who had stable disease on radiotherapy plus ipilimumab.

The CDR3 region reads CASSPRPITNYGYTF. The DNA sequence reads TGTGCCAGCAGTCCCCGACCGATTACTAACTATGGCTACACCTTC. Rearrangement joined TRBV28 to TRBJ1-2; no confident D gene assignment can be made. Counted from cysteine to phenylalanine, this CDR3 has 15 amino acids. Of all the DNA, just the CDR3 is kept, 45 bases in frame from base 1. V loses 5 bases, J loses 0 bases, and the germline ends lie 13 bases apart. Based on the germline V gene, the CDR1 and CDR2 sequences are MDHEN and SYDVKM.